The sequence of this T cell receptor (beta chain) was determined in a study of beta chain features in type 1 diabetes. CDR3 size: 14 residues. Trimming cost V 0 bases and J 4 bases, with 9 bases left between them. The germline V gene encodes CDR1 MNHEY and CDR2 SVGAGI. Whole-study findings and limits: The study found moderately but significantly shorter TCRB CDR3s in all four CD4+ subsets of Type 1 diabetes patients. VDJ junctions sequenced from type 1 diabetes patients showed fewer insertions and more deletions.

TCRB transcripts that were expressed got sequenced, as all of the isolated RNA had been reverse transcribed. Assay used: immunoSEQ multiplex PCR; TCRdb lists only in-frame clones, some missing. The data contain more than 550,000 clones, about an eighth of them singletons. Regarding this clone: Its antigen is still unknown.

The clonotype originates from a man aged 18 to 29 with type 1 diabetes. J is TRBJ1-1 and V is TRBV6-5; D is unclear. Sequenced: naive CD4+ T cells from blood. CDR3 sequence (DNA): TGTGCCAGCAGTTACTCCGGTTTTCGCACTGAAGCTTTCTTT. The encoded protein is CASSYSGFRTEAFF.